This T cell receptor beta chain was recorded in a study of OX40 agonist ivuxolimab in advanced cancers. Study context: There were three patients with partial responses, one having hepatocellular carcinoma and two cutaneous melanoma. Findings of the study overall: More expanded clones were found, on average, in CD8+ than in CD4+ T cells. Low normalized T-cell clonal expansion also characterized some of the nonresponders.

To note about this clone: Its antigen is currently unknown.

The table came from immunoSEQ multiplex PCR; TCRdb's copy has only in-frame clones and leaves some out. The table includes about 46,000 clones, over 75% detected once. In germline, CDR1 is MGHRA, CDR2 YSYEKL. Trimming at V came to 1 base and at J to 3 bases, leaving 3 bases not matched to a gene. This CDR3 is 14 amino acids long. The sample consisted of CD4+ or CD8+ T cells sorted from blood, taken in a trial of the OX40 agonist ivuxolimab. The chain carries TRBV4-1 and TRBJ2-7, with 7 bases lining up with TRBD1. This clonotype was obtained from an adult with an advanced solid tumor such as melanoma, head and neck, liver or kidney cancer. This CDR3 reads CASSQGTGDYEQYF. The CDR3 coding sequence is TGCGCCAGCAGCCAAGGGACAGGTGACTACGAGCAGTACTTC.